This T cell receptor (beta chain) was sequenced during a study of identical twins. Study results and limitations: Its conclusions, products of cross-sectional statistical analysis, did not come from following the same donors. Researchers reported weaker excess twin sharing in beta out-of-frame sequences.

This clonotype has just a few counts. Antigen specificity is unknown. cDNA carried unique molecular identifiers, and a universal primer site was added by template switching. TCRdb independently ran MiXCR on the 5' RACE reads; one entry per CDR3 protein. The sample comprises fewer than 250,000 distinct CDR3 sequences, approximately 9% of which are singletons, and around 5% rests with the top ten. The V gene lost 5 bases and the J gene lost 5 bases, with 21 bases spanning the gap. Germline V gene data show CDR1 as DFQATT and CDR2 as SNEGSKA (reference sequence). The CDR3 runs to 15 residues. This receptor was taken from a young woman in good health. Sequences were obtained from memory (CD45RO+) T cells sorted from blood. The rearrangement uses TRBV20-1 and TRBJ1-1, with D possibly being TRBD1 (6 bases). CDR3 sequence reads: CSAFSLLTGWTEAFF. CDR3 coding DNA: TGCAGTGCTTTTTCCCTCCTCACAGGGTGGACTGAAGCTTTCTTT.